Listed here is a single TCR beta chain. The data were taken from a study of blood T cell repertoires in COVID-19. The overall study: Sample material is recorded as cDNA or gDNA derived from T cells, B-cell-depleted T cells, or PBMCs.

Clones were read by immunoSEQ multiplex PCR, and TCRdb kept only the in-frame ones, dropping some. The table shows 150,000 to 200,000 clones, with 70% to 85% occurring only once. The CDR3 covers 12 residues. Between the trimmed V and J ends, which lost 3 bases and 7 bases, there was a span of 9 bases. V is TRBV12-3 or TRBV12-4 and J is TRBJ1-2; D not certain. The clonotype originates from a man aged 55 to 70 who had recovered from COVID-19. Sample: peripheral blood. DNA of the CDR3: TGTGCCAGCAGTTTCTCCGCGGTTGGCTACACCTTC. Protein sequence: CASSFSAVGYTF.